Shown below are 18 T cell receptor beta chains from a single sample sequenced in a study of blood T cell dynamics during melanoma immunotherapy (dated by TCRdb to 2020 to 2022). What this sample's time point label stands for: week 3, after first cycle of checkpoint inhibitor. Library preparation employed the immunoSEQ multiplex PCR assay. Here the immuneACCESS table is served through TCRdb, limited to in-frame sequences with V and J called. Missing clones are a known gap in these copies; in checked studies unresolved V genes cover under half, and the rest lacks a known reason. This sample comprises several thousand clones, approximately 85% of them detected only once. 5% of the sample goes to the ten largest clones. Material: blood, obtained from a patient treated with checkpoint blockade. The receptors derive from a human donor with melanoma.

In this sample, this clone turned up a few times. This chain links TRBV19 with TRBJ1-5; D call uncertain. The CDR3 is 14 residues long. Germline V CDR1 and CDR2: LNHDA, SQIVND (reference sequence). V gave up 3 bases and J gave up 4 bases, with 10 bases separating them. The DNA of the CDR3 is TGTGCCAGTAGTATCACGATCTTAAATCAGCCCCAGCATTTT. It encodes CASSITILNQPQHF.

In its sample, this clone was seen a few times. The chain employs TRBV14 and TRBJ2-1; the match to TRBD1 covers 8 bases. This CDR3 comprises 15 residues. Germline V gene sequence: CDR1 SGHDN, CDR2 FVKESK. V lost 1 base to trimming and J lost 7 bases; unmatched junction nucleotides: 6. The chain's CDR3 is CASSQGQGRKNEQFF. For the CDR3, the DNA is TGTGCCAGCAGCCAAGGACAGGGGCGGAAAAATGAGCAGTTCTTC.

The gene calls are TRBV4-1 and TRBJ1-1, with D unclear. CDR3 length: 16 amino acids. The germline gives CDR1 MGHRA, CDR2 YSYEKL. The ends were cut back, 0 bases at V and 0 bases at J, with 11 bases in the middle. The CDR3 spells CASSQDRAGVNTEAFF. The CDR3 region has the DNA TGCGCCAGCAGCCAAGATAGGGCGGGTGTGAACACTGAAGCTTTCTTT.

The chain links TRBV2 to TRBJ2-1, with 10 nucleotides matching TRBD1. V was clipped by 3 bases and J by 8 bases; unmatched bases: 10. The germline CDR1 and CDR2 sequences are SNHLY and FYNNEI. There are 16 residues in the CDR3. The chain's CDR3 is CASSDPRDRGFHEQFF. CDR3 coding DNA: TGTGCCAGCAGTGACCCCCGGGACAGGGGTTTCCATGAGCAGTTCTTC.

The chain has TRBV5-8 and TRBJ1-5; maybe TRBD1 (6 bases). CDR3 length: 16 residues. The germline V gene encodes CDR1 SGHTS and CDR2 YDEGEE. V lost 4 bases and J lost 2, with 16 bases in between. CDR3 DNA sequence: TGTGCCAGCAGCACGCGGACAGCCGTAGGCAATCAGCCCCAGCATTTT. It is translated as CASSTRTAVGNQPQHF. Full variable domain (outside the CDR3, taken from reference TRBV5-8 and TRBJ1-5): EAGVTQSPTHLIKTRGQQATLRCSPISGHTSVYWYQQALGLGLQFLLWYDEGEERNRGNFPPRFSGRQFPNYSSELNVNALELEDSALYLCASSTRTAVGNQPQHFGDGTRLSIL.

This clone occurred once. The chain is built from TRBV5-1 and TRBJ2-3; the match to TRBD2 covers 8 bases. CDR3 size: 14 residues. Germline CDR1 is SGHRS and CDR2 is YFSETQ. J was trimmed by 6 bases and V by 4 bases; bases with no gene match: 7. CDR3 in DNA: TGCGCCAGCAGCCCCGGGAGGGGGACGGATACGCAGTATTTT. This translates into CASSPGRGTDTQYF.

In nucleotides, the CDR3 is TGTGCCAGCAGTGCACCGGGATGGAGCTCCTACGAGCAGTACTTC. Translation gives CASSAPGWSSYEQYF. The rearrangement joins TRBV6-1 to TRBJ2-7; possibly TRBD2 for D (5 bases). CDR3 length: 15 amino acids. Germline assignment: CDR1 MNHNS and CDR2 SASEGT. V lost 4 bases and J 0 bases, leaving 13 bases between the germline ends.

The chain uses TRBV6-5 and TRBJ1-1; 8 bases align to TRBD1. In germline, CDR1 is MNHEY, CDR2 SVGAGI. The CDR3 contains 12 residues. V trimming: 6 bases; J trimming: 5 bases; junction bases outside the gene matches: 2. CDR3 in amino acids: CASRRDRTEAFF. The CDR3, as DNA: TGTGCCAGCAGACGGGACAGGACTGAAGCTTTCTTT.

The V and J genes are TRBV28 and TRBJ1-2; D is ambiguous. From germline, CDR1 is MDHEN and CDR2 SYDVKM. The CDR3 runs 16 residues. Trimming removed 1 base from V and 0 bases from J, with 12 bases in between. CDR3 sequence reads: CASSLYPALANYGYTF. CDR3 nucleotide sequence: TGTGCCAGCAGTTTATACCCCGCGCTAGCTAACTATGGCTACACCTTC.

V gene TRBV21-1 combines with J gene TRBJ1-1. TRBV21-1 is a recognized pseudogene. This CDR3 region has 11 residues. The CDR3 nucleotides are TGTGCCAGCAGTATAGAACTTGAAGCTTTCTTT. Translation gives CASSIELEAFF.

The chain joins TRBV9 to TRBJ2-3, with 9 positions matching TRBD2. Germline values: CDR1 SGDLS, CDR2 YYNGEE. The V gene end was trimmed by 0 bases and the J gene end by 2 bases; junction bases not matched to a gene: 13. The CDR3 runs to 19 residues. The CDR3 DNA is TGTGCCAGCAGCGTAGAACGGGCGGGGGGGCAGATCCCCACAGATACGCAGTATTTT. Translation gives CASSVERAGGQIPTDTQYF.

This clone was counted between two and nine times. The rearrangement links TRBV2 to TRBJ2-7; 7 nucleotides line up with TRBD1. The CDR3 covers 13 residues. The V gene end was trimmed by 5 bases and the J gene end by 3 bases; junction bases not matched to a gene: 4. CDR1 and CDR2 (germline): SNHLY, FYNNEI. The CDR3 spells CASSWDSFYEQYF. CDR3 nucleotides: TGTGCCAGCAGTTGGGACAGCTTCTACGAGCAGTACTTC.

This rearrangement joins TRBV4-2 to TRBJ2-1; 10 positions agree with TRBD2. CDR1 LGHNA and CDR2 YNFKEQ come from the germline V gene. The CDR3 spans 14 residues. Trimming removed 1 base from V and 13 bases from J; junction bases left unmatched: 7. The CDR3 sequence: CASSQAVAGGFQFF. CDR3 nucleotide sequence: TGTGCCAGCAGCCAAGCGGTAGCGGGGGGATTTCAGTTCTTC.

The genes are TRBV5-6 and TRBJ2-7, with D tentatively TRBD2 (5 bases). Trimming pared 0 bases from V and 12 bases from J, leaving 13 bases between. Germline loops: CDR1 SGHDT, CDR2 YYEEEE. The CDR3 is 12 amino acids. CDR3 bases: TGTGCCAGCAGCTTGGCCTCCGGAGGCCGGTACTTC. Amino acid sequence: CASSLASGGRYF.

The chain employs TRBV25-1 and TRBJ2-5, with a tentative D call TRBD2 (6 bases). CDR1 is MGHDK, CDR2 SYGVNS, per germline. The CDR3 runs 14 residues. Trimming removed 6 bases from V and 2 bases from J, with 13 bases in between. CDR3 sequence: CASRETGTQETQYF. In DNA form, the CDR3 reads TGTGCCAGCAGAGAAACCGGGACTCAAGAGACCCAGTACTTC.

J is TRBJ2-7 and V is TRBV6-5, with D perhaps TRBD1 (7 bases). With 0 bases removed from V and 7 bases from J, the gap between germline ends came to 10 bases. The germline V gene encodes CDR1 MNHEY and CDR2 SVGAGI. The CDR3 has 13 amino acids. The CDR3 spells CASSYSAGGEQYF. The CDR3, as DNA: TGTGCCAGCAGTTACTCGGCAGGGGGGGAGCAGTACTTC.

This clone was observed a few times. This sequence joins TRBV21-1 and TRBJ2-1; the listed D gene, TRBD1, was not tested against the DNA. TRBV21-1 is a pseudogene. The CDR3 runs to 20 residues. The DNA of the CDR3 is TGTGCCAGCAGCAAAGGGTTGGGACAGGGGATCCCCAGCTCCTACAATGAGCAGTTCTTC. Translating it yields CASSKGLGQGIPSSYNEQFF.

This chain links TRBV7-9 with TRBJ2-7; D gene uncertain. Germline V gene lookup returns CDR1 SEHNR and CDR2 FQNEAQ (reference sequence). The CDR3 loop spans 12 amino acids. Trimming left V 0 bases short and J 7 bases short, with 7 bases between. CDR3 sequence: CASSLAKEEQYF. The CDR3 DNA sequence: TGTGCCAGCAGCTTAGCCAAAGAGGAGCAGTACTTC.